The next 15 T cell receptor beta chains were all read from a single sample in a study of blood T cells in healthy people across ages. Through a sample-barcoded 5' primer and a J-beta primer mix, a second PCR was run for roughly 6 to 11 cycles. One entry per CDR3 protein results from TCRdb running MiXCR on the 5' RACE reads. The data hold some 1.8 million distinct CDR3 sequences, with roughly 43% observed a single time. Specimen: blood. The receptors were gathered from a human donor in good health.

This clonotype occurred a few times. A read error may be the cause here, since a much bigger clone is one base away. The rearrangement joins TRBV28 to TRBJ2-7, with D perhaps being TRBD1 or TRBD2 (5 bases each). V was clipped by 10 bases and J by 4 bases, with 14 bases between them. The CDR3 is made up of 12 amino acids. Germline CDR1 reads MDHEN; CDR2 reads SYDVKM. The CDR3 DNA is TGTGCCAACACCCTAGCAGGGTACGAGCAGTACTTC. Translating gives CANTLAGYEQYF.

This chain connects TRBV6-6 to TRBJ1-2; no clear D gene. CDR3 length equals 12 residues. Germline CDR1 reads MNHNY; CDR2 reads SVGAGI (reference sequence). With 7 bases removed from V and 7 bases from J, the gap between germline ends came to 13 bases. Here the CDR3 reads CASNGQAAGYTF. In nucleotides, the CDR3 is TGTGCCAGCAACGGCCAGGCGGCTGGCTACACCTTC.

Notes on this clonotype: A much larger clonotype is one base distant, so this may be a read error. V gene TRBV5-1 combines with J gene TRBJ2-5; maybe TRBD2 (6 bases). The CDR3 sequence is 16 residues long. Germline assignment: CDR1 SGHRS and CDR2 YFSETQ. Trimming stripped 4 bases from V and 7 bases from J, with 23 bases between. The CDR3 loop is CASSPNTAGLSATQYF. The CDR3, as DNA: TGCGCCAGCAGCCCTAACACGGCGGGGTTGAGTGCGACCCAGTACTTC.

A few counts support this clonotype. This sequence joins TRBV4-3 and TRBJ2-7; the match to TRBD2 covers 8 bases. The germline gives CDR1 LGHNA, CDR2 YSLEER. The CDR3 loop spans 16 amino acids. The trim removed 0 bases at V and 4 bases at J, leaving 8 bases unmatched. The CDR3 coding sequence is TGCGCCAGCAGCCAAGATCGGCTAGCGGGTTATTACGAGCAGTACTTC. Amino acid sequence: CASSQDRLAGYYEQYF.

This clonotype was picked up a small number of times. The chain carries TRBV28 and TRBJ2-7; D might be TRBD2 (6 bases). This CDR3 region has 16 residues. V was pared by 2 bases and J by 2 bases, with 16 bases between. Germline V gene lookup returns CDR1 MDHEN and CDR2 SYDVKM. The CDR3 sequence: CASSLGSGGSPYEQYF. Written as DNA, the CDR3 is TGTGCCAGCAGTTTAGGATCCGGGGGTTCCCCCTACGAGCAGTACTTC.

The V gene is TRBV9, the J gene TRBJ2-5; TRBD2 aligns across 7 bases. CDR1 and CDR2 (germline): SGDLS, YYNGEE. Germline trimming cut 4 bases from V and 5 bases from J; bases unmatched to any gene: 8. The CDR3 contains 14 residues. CDR3 sequence reads: CASSSAGEVETQYF. In DNA, the CDR3 is TGTGCCAGCAGCTCGGCGGGGGAAGTGGAGACCCAGTACTTC.

This clonotype was picked up a small number of times. J is TRBJ2-1 and V is TRBV4-1, with D perhaps TRBD1 (6 bases). Per the germline V gene, CDR1 is MGHRA and CDR2 is YSYEKL. The CDR3 runs to 14 residues. The V and J ends lost 3 bases and 10 bases respectively, with 16 bases between them. CDR3 nucleotide sequence: TGCGCCAGCAGCCAGCTTACAGGGTTGGACGAGCAGTTCTTC. As protein: CASSQLTGLDEQFF.

This clonotype was counted a few times. The gene calls are TRBV10-3 and TRBJ1-2; D uncertain. CDR1 is ENHRY and CDR2 is SYGVKD in the germline V gene. The CDR3 loop spans 14 amino acids. V lost 2 bases to trimming and J lost 4 bases, with 11 bases between them. The CDR3 spells CAISEISHSYGYTF. The CDR3 DNA reads TGTGCCATCAGTGAGATCTCACATTCCTATGGCTACACCTTC.

This clonotype has more than one count but fewer than ten. For the CDR3, the DNA is TGTGCCAGCAGGGCCCGAGGGGGGCAGTTCTTC. Encoded protein: CASRARGGQFF. This sequence joins TRBV6-5 and TRBJ2-1; TRBD1 might be the D (6 bases). Germline lookup yields CDR1 MNHEY and CDR2 SVGAGI. V was shortened by 6 bases and J by 12 bases, with 12 bases between the two germline ends. This CDR3 is 11 amino acids long.

The CDR3 is CSVVAGKGQPQHF. The CDR3 nucleotides read TGCAGCGTTGTAGCAGGGAAGGGTCAGCCCCAGCATTTT. This sequence joins TRBV29-1 and TRBJ1-5; D perhaps matches TRBD1 (5 bases). This CDR3 region has 13 residues. Germline V gene lookup returns CDR1 SQVTM and CDR2 ANQGSEA. V lost 4 bases, J lost 6 bases, and 13 bases lay in between.

Only one count was recorded for this clonotype. The rearrangement links TRBV5-1 to TRBJ2-1; no reliable D call. The CDR3 covers 14 residues. Looked up from germline, CDR1 is SGHRS and CDR2 is YFSETQ. Deletions cut 4 bases from V and 4 bases from J, with 12 bases between. The CDR3 is CASSPRSVYNEQFF. CDR3 coding DNA: TGCGCCAGCAGCCCGAGGTCCGTTTACAATGAGCAGTTCTTC. Drawing the rest from reference TRBV5-1 and TRBJ2-1, the complete variable domain is KAGVTQTPRYLIKTRGQQVTLSCSPISGHRSVSWYQQTPGQGLQFLFEYFSETQRNKGNFPGRFSGRQFSNSRSEMNVSTLELGDSALYLCASSPRSVYNEQFFGPGTRLTVL.

This clonotype was seen a handful of times. The chain has TRBV29-1 and TRBJ1-2; D perhaps matches TRBD1 (5 bases). V was clipped by 0 bases and J by 2 bases, with 7 bases between them. This CDR3 contains 13 residues. The V gene's germline CDR1 is SQVTM and CDR2 ANQGSEA. CDR3 loop: CSVEEGGNYGYTF. The CDR3 bases are TGCAGCGTTGAAGAGGGGGGAAACTATGGCTACACCTTC.

The chain carries TRBV20-1 and TRBJ1-5; no clear D. The length of the CDR3 is 11 residues. V lost 6 bases to trimming and J lost 5 bases, with 8 bases between them. Germline V CDR1 and CDR2: DFQATT, SNEGSKA (reference sequence). The CDR3 coding sequence is TGCAGTGCCAAGGACCATCAGCCCCAGCATTTT. Amino acids: CSAKDHQPQHF.

This chain uses TRBV6-1 with TRBJ2-7; D not certain. CDR1 MNHNS and CDR2 SASEGT come from the germline V gene. Trimming removed 3 bases from V and 0 bases from J, with 12 bases in between. This CDR3 has 15 amino acids. CDR3 in DNA: TGTGCCAGCAGTGAGGGTGAAGGTTCCTCCTACGAGCAGTACTTC. It codes for CASSEGEGSSYEQYF.

This clonotype appeared a few times. One junction end does not reproduce the germline sequence, and a read error may be involved. The chain combines TRBV20-1 with TRBJ1-4; a possible D gene is TRBD1 (5 bases). Per germline, CDR1 DFQATT and CDR2 SNEGSKA (reference sequence). This CDR3 region has 14 residues. The chain's CDR3 is CSAGDSDSNEKLFF. CDR3 nucleotides: TGCAGTGCTGGAGACAGCGACTCGAATGAAAAACTGTTTTTT.